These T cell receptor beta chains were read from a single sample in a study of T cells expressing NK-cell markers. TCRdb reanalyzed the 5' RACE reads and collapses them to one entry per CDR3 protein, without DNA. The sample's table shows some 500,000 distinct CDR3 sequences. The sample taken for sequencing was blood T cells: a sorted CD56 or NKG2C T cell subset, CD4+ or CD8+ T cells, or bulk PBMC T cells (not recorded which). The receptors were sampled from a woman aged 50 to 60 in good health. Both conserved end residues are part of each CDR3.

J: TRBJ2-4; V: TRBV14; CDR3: CASSHILGIQYF
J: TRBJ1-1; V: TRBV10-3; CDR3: CAITRAGGENTEAFF
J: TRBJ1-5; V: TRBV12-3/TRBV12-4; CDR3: CASSSGSYNQPQHF
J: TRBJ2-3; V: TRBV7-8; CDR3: CASTSWTSGRDTQYF
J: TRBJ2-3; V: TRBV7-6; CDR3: CASSLGGTGRWDTQYF
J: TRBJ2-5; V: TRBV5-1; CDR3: CASTLAGQETQYF
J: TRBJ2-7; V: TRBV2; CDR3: CASKVGTYEQYF
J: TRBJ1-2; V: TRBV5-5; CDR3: CASSPGVSGGYTF
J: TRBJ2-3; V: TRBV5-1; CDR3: CASSYTGTRRTDTQYF
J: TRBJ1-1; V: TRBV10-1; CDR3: CASRADRETEAFF
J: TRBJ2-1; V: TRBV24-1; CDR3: CATSGAGGIEQFF
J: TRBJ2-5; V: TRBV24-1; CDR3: CATSGGSQETQYF
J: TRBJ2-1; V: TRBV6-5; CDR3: CASSYLEGPPYNEQFF
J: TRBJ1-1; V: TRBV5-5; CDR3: CASSSRTGNTEAFF